Below are 23 T cell receptor beta chains sequenced from a single sample in a study of cytomegalovirus exposure and HLA in healthy donors. Amplification used 60 Vbeta primers and 13 Jbeta primers. Libraries were prepared by immunoSEQ multiplex PCR; TCRdb keeps only in-frame clonotypes and omits some of them. The table has under 200,000 clones, about 75% seen once. The sequenced sample consisted of PBMCs. The receptors stem from a male donor in good health and CMV-seropositive.

The CDR3 loop reads CASLPGGGNQPQHF. CDR3 DNA sequence: TGTGCCAGCTTACCGGGGGGTGGGAATCAGCCCCAGCATTTT. V gene TRBV18 combines with J gene TRBJ1-5, with a weak D call TRBD1 (5 bases). The CDR3 totals 14 residues. Germline V gives CDR1 KGHSH, CDR2 LQKENI. V dropped 7 bases and J dropped 4 bases, with 14 bases sitting between them.

This chain uses TRBV11-3 with TRBJ1-1, with D unresolved. V dropped 4 bases and J dropped 3 bases, with 6 bases sitting between them. CDR3 length equals 12 residues. CDR1 and CDR2 from the germline V gene are SGHNT and YENEEA. Written as DNA, the CDR3 is TGTGCCAGCAGCTCCGGAGACACTGAAGCTTTCTTT. Amino acid sequence: CASSSGDTEAFF.

The V gene is TRBV19, the J gene TRBJ2-2, with a tentative D call TRBD1 (6 bases). V lost 1 base and J lost 7, with 10 bases in between. The V gene's germline CDR1 is LNHDA and CDR2 SQIVND (reference sequence). CDR3 length equals 14 residues. The DNA of the CDR3 is TGTGCCAGTAGTATAGGGACAGCCAGCGGGGAGCTGTTTTTT. As protein: CASSIGTASGELFF.

The chain has TRBV7-9 and TRBJ1-5; weak D call: TRBD1 (5 bases). Trimming cost V 3 bases and J 8 bases, with 14 bases left between them. Germline V gene data show CDR1 as SEHNR and CDR2 as FQNEAQ (reference sequence). This CDR3 is built from 14 residues. The CDR3 bases are TGTGCCAGCAGCTTGGGACGGCGGGACGAGCCCCAGCATTTT. Encoded protein: CASSLGRRDEPQHF.

This clone was recorded a few times. The chain carries TRBV10-1 and TRBJ1-5; D may be TRBD1 (6 bases). Germline V CDR1 and CDR2: WNHNN, SYGVQD (reference sequence). The V and J ends lost 6 bases and 4 bases respectively, with 25 bases between them. This CDR3 region has 18 residues. This chain's CDR3 is CASRESGGYTGYNQPQHF. CDR3 bases: TGCGCCAGCAGAGAGAGCGGGGGATACACAGGGTATAATCAGCCCCAGCATTTT.

CDR3 DNA: TGTGCCAGCAGCTTGGACAGGGGCCCCTACGAGCAGTACTTC. It codes for CASSLDRGPYEQYF. The chain links TRBV5-4 to TRBJ2-7, with 7 bases aligning to TRBD1. The ends lost 0 bases at V and 2 bases at J; junction bases unmatched: 2. From germline, CDR1 is SGHNT and CDR2 YYREEE (reference sequence). This CDR3 is built from 14 residues.

The chain uses TRBV2 and TRBJ2-1; 9 bases fit TRBD1. CDR3 length equals 15 residues. Germline loops: CDR1 SNHLY, CDR2 FYNNEI. The trim removed 4 bases at V and 7 bases at J, leaving 8 bases unmatched. The CDR3 protein is CASSVSRTGDNEQFF. For the CDR3, the DNA is TGTGCCAGCAGTGTCAGTCGGACAGGGGATAATGAGCAGTTCTTC.

The chain has TRBV4-3 and TRBJ2-1; 9 bases agree with TRBD2. The CDR3 extends over 15 amino acids. Germline assignment: CDR1 LGHNA and CDR2 YSLEER. The V segment lost 0 bases and the J segment 10 bases; nucleotides outside the gene matches: 7. CDR3 coding DNA: TGCGCCAGCAGCCAAGAGGGCGGGGGGGCTGAGGAGCAGTTCTTC. Protein: CASSQEGGGAEEQFF.

This chain links TRBV5-1 with TRBJ2-5; 9 bases align to TRBD1. Germline lookup yields CDR1 SGHRS and CDR2 YFSETQ. The CDR3 contains 17 residues. Unmatched junction bases numbered 7, after V lost 0 bases and J lost 1 base. The CDR3 spells CASSLVATGGPQETQYF. CDR3 nucleotide sequence: TGCGCCAGCAGCTTGGTAGCGACAGGGGGTCCCCAAGAGACCCAGTACTTC.

The rearrangement joins TRBV4-1 to TRBJ2-7, with a tentative D call TRBD1 (5 bases). This CDR3 region has 13 residues. Germline CDR1 reads MGHRA; CDR2 reads YSYEKL. V dropped 5 bases and J dropped 2 bases, with 10 bases sitting between them. The CDR3 spells CASSWGVAYEQYF. The CDR3 DNA follows: TGCGCCAGCAGCTGGGGCGTAGCCTACGAGCAGTACTTC.

This chain connects TRBV7-9 to TRBJ2-2, with unresolved D. Germline V gives CDR1 SEHNR, CDR2 FQNEAQ (reference sequence). The CDR3 has 14 amino acids. The V and J ends lost 1 base and 4 bases respectively, with 7 bases between them. The CDR3 DNA is TGTGCCAGCAGCTTAGGGCGGAGCACCGGGGAGCTGTTTTTT. Encoded protein: CASSLGRSTGELFF.

This clone was found a few times. The chain combines TRBV10-3 with TRBJ1-1; D is uncertain. CDR1 and CDR2 from the germline V gene are ENHRY and SYGVKD. The CDR3 sequence is 12 residues long. Trimming cost V 6 bases and J 7 bases, with 12 bases left between them. DNA of the CDR3: TGTGCCATCAGAGGTCCGACTGTTGAAGCTTTCTTT. Its translation is CAIRGPTVEAFF.

V usage is TRBV6-5 and J usage is TRBJ2-5, with D possibly matching TRBD1 (5 bases). Trimming stripped 2 bases from V and 2 bases from J, with 12 bases between. Germline V gene sequence: CDR1 MNHEY, CDR2 SVGAGI. The CDR3 is 15 amino acids. The CDR3 DNA sequence: TGTGCCAGCAGTTACGACCCAGGGCGGCAAGAGACCCAGTACTTC. Translating it yields CASSYDPGRQETQYF.

V gene TRBV6-5 combines with J gene TRBJ1-2; TRBD1 matches 7 bases. V shed 5 bases, J shed 8 bases, and the junction held 11 bases outside the gene matches. The CDR3 is 14 amino acids. Germline lookup yields CDR1 MNHEY and CDR2 SVGAGI. DNA for the CDR3: TGTGCCAGCAGTGTCGTGGAGGGGGCGCGAGGCTACACCTTC. It codes for CASSVVEGARGYTF.

V usage is TRBV11-2 and J usage is TRBJ2-5, with a possible D match to TRBD2 (5 bases). Trimming removed 4 bases from V and 2 bases from J, with 8 bases in between. Germline V gene sequence: CDR1 SGHAT, CDR2 FQNNGV. The CDR3 sequence is 13 residues long. CDR3 protein: CASSSRVQETQYF. Here the CDR3 DNA reads TGTGCCAGCAGCTCGCGGGTACAAGAGACCCAGTACTTC.

This sequence joins TRBV5-6 and TRBJ2-1, with TRBD1 matching over 7 bases. The CDR3 contains 16 residues. Trimming took 4 bases from V and 7 from J; bases not matched to a gene: 14. Germline V gene sequence: CDR1 SGHDT, CDR2 YYEEEE. The CDR3 DNA is TGTGCCAGCAGCGCCCCAGGACAGGCCATGGGGAATGAGCAGTTCTTC. Its translation is CASSAPGQAMGNEQFF. The whole variable domain, filled in from reference TRBV5-6 and TRBJ2-1, reads DAGVTQSPTHLIKTRGQQVTLRCSPKSGHDTVSWYQQALGQGPQFIFQYYEEEERQRGNFPDRFSGHQFPNYSSELNVNALLLGDSALYLCASSAPGQAMGNEQFFGPGTRLTVL.

The chain recombines TRBV5-1 with TRBJ2-3, with 15 nucleotides matching TRBD2. This CDR3 comprises 17 residues. V lost 4 bases to trimming and J lost 5 bases; unmatched junction nucleotides: 8. Germline lookup yields CDR1 SGHRS and CDR2 YFSETQ. The chain's CDR3 is CASSPKGLAGGLDTQYF. The CDR3, as DNA: TGCGCCAGCAGCCCCAAGGGACTAGCGGGGGGCCTAGATACGCAGTATTTT. The whole variable domain, remainder taken from reference TRBV5-1 and TRBJ2-3, is KAGVTQTPRYLIKTRGQQVTLSCSPISGHRSVSWYQQTPGQGLQFLFEYFSETQRNKGNFPGRFSGRQFSNSRSEMNVSTLELGDSALYLCASSPKGLAGGLDTQYFGPGTRLTVL.

This chain connects TRBV7-2 to TRBJ2-7; 7 positions agree with TRBD1. The CDR3 length is 15 residues. CDR1 and CDR2 (germline): SGHTA, FQGNSA. With 5 bases clipped from V and 2 bases from J, the junction kept 9 bases outside the gene matches. In nucleotides, the CDR3 is TGTGCCAGCAGCCAGAGACAGGGCAATCCCTACGAGCAGTACTTC. This translates into CASSQRQGNPYEQYF.

The genes are TRBV7-2 and TRBJ1-3; D may be TRBD1 (6 bases). CDR1 and CDR2 (germline): SGHTA, FQGNSA. CDR3 length equals 17 residues. V lost 0 bases and J 2 bases, leaving 14 bases between the germline ends. The CDR3 DNA reads as TGTGCCAGCAGCTTAGCGCCGGACAGCCAAACTGGAAACACCATATATTTT. It yields the protein CASSLAPDSQTGNTIYF.

CDR3 in DNA: TGTGCCAGCAGTTACTCATCAGGGGCGGATCAGCCCCAGCATTTT. Translating it yields CASSYSSGADQPQHF. The V call is TRBV6-5, the J call TRBJ1-5; a weak D match, TRBD1 (6 bases). Germline V CDR1 and CDR2: MNHEY, SVGAGI. The CDR3 loop spans 15 amino acids. V was shortened by 0 bases and J by 5 bases, with 11 bases between the two germline ends.

V is TRBV6-5 and J is TRBJ2-7; 7 nucleotides match TRBD1. V lost 6 bases to trimming and J lost 1 base; unmatched junction nucleotides: 3. This CDR3 has 13 residues. Germline V CDR1 and CDR2: MNHEY, SVGAGI. The CDR3 here is CASRPGQSYEQYF. The CDR3 DNA reads as TGTGCCAGCAGACCGGGACAGTCCTACGAGCAGTACTTC.

The chain employs TRBV7-3 and TRBJ1-1; TRBD1 matches 8 bases. This CDR3 region has 14 residues. Germline lookup yields CDR1 SGHTA and CDR2 FQGTGA. Trimming removed 7 bases from V and 4 bases from J; junction bases left unmatched: 8. The CDR3 nucleotides read TGTGCCAGCAATCCTCGACAGGGGAGCACTGAAGCTTTCTTT. Its translation: CASNPRQGSTEAFF. Looking up the rest from reference TRBV7-3 and TRBJ1-1 gives the full variable domain: GAGVSQTPSNKVTEKGKYVELRCDPISGHTALYWYRQSLGQGPEFLIYFQGTGAADDSGLPNDRFFAVRPEGSVSTLKIQRTERGDSAVYLCASNPRQGSTEAFFGQGTRLTVV.

This sequence joins TRBV6-5 and TRBJ2-1, with a possible D match to TRBD2 (5 bases). With 4 bases removed from V and 15 bases from J, the gap between germline ends came to 13 bases. The CDR3 sequence is 11 residues long. Germline CDR1 reads MNHEY; CDR2 reads SVGAGI. CDR3: CASSFRELLFF. In nucleotides, the CDR3 is TGTGCCAGCAGTTTTCGGGAACTGCTGTTCTTC.